A selection of T cell receptor beta chains follows, all from one sample in a study of molecular identifiers for immune sequencing clone quantification. One entry per CDR3 protein, called by TCRdb with MiXCR from the PCR reads. The table lists roughly 100,000 distinct CDR3 sequences, about a third of them singletons. The sample was naive CD8+ T cells from blood, with Jurkat cell RNA spiked in. The receptors here all came from a human donor in good health. Some libraries in this study had Jurkat cell RNA spiked in. Each CDR3 is given with its conserved first and last residue. Fields, in order: clone size, D gene, J gene, V gene, CDR3 protein, CDR3 DNA. The D gene is left open where the match is weak. A clone size is listed for some rows: how often the clone was seen (once, few, many), or a class if it is expanded.

many | TRBD2 | TRBJ2-7 | TRBV12-3/TRBV12-4 | CASSFLLAGNYEQYF | TGTGCCAGCAGTTTTTTACTAGCGGGGAACTACGAGCAGTACTTC
- | - | TRBJ2-3 | TRBV20-1 | CSAGQDNDEIGTDTQYF | TGCAGTGCTGGACAAGATAACGACGAAATAGGCACAGATACGCAGTATTTT
- | TRBD2 | TRBJ2-1 | TRBV7-8 | CASSLVSGTSGSFELFF | TGTGCCAGCAGCTTAGTCTCCGGGACTAGCGGGAGTTTTGAGCTGTTCTTC
many | - | TRBJ2-3 | TRBV4-1 | CASSQAPGSYTDTQYF | TGCGCCAGCAGCCAAGCCCCGGGGAGCTACACAGATACGCAGTATTTT
many | TRBD2 | TRBJ2-3 | TRBV2 | CARAGEGTDTQYF | TGTGCCAGGGCGGGAGAAGGAACAGATACGCAGTATTTT
few | TRBD2 | TRBJ2-2 | TRBV4-3 | CASSQDPISGRVTGELFF | TGCGCCAGCAGCCAAGATCCGATTAGCGGGAGGGTAACCGGGGAGCTGTTTTTT
once | - | TRBJ2-3 | TRBV20-1 | CSARKGLVFTDTQNF | TGCAGTGCTAGGAAGGGACTGGTCTTCACAGATACGCAGAATTTT
few | - | TRBJ1-5 | TRBV12-3/TRBV12-4 | CASSLDRWPQHF | TGTGCCAGCAGTTTGGATCGCTGGCCCCAGCATTTT
few | - | TRBJ2-2 | TRBV3-1 | CASSPKGTGELFF | TGTGCCAGCAGCCCTAAGGGGACCGGGGAGCTGTTTTTT
many | - | TRBJ1-5 | TRBV7-8 | CASSLVSQINQPQHF | TGTGCCAGCAGCTTAGTGTCACAAATCAATCAGCCCCAGCATTTT
few | - | TRBJ2-7 | TRBV6-5 | CASSISPRGGDEQYF | TGTGCCAGCAGCATCTCACCTCGCGGGGGCGACGAGCAGTACTTC
few | - | TRBJ2-3 | TRBV20-1 | CSATLTALSYTQYF | TGCAGTGCTACCCTCACCGCCCTATCGTATACGCAGTATTTT
many | - | TRBJ2-3 | TRBV20-1 | CSANKDGDTQYF | TGCAGTGCAAATAAGGACGGTGATACGCAGTATTTT
many | TRBD1 | TRBJ1-1 | TRBV6-2/TRBV6-3 | CASSYPPWDRASEAFF | TGTGCCAGCAGTTACCCACCCTGGGACAGGGCAAGTGAAGCTTTCTTT
- | TRBD1 | TRBJ2-5 | TRBV11-2 | CASSFGRGTETQYF | TGTGCCAGCAGCTTTGGCAGGGGGACGGAGACCCAGTACTTC
- | - | TRBJ2-6 | TRBV14 | CASSQDGRLGANVLTF | TGTGCCAGCAGCCAAGATGGCAGGCTTGGGGCCAACGTCCTGACTTTC
- | - | TRBJ2-3 | TRBV7-7 | CASSTGTTDTQYF | TGTGCTAGCAGCACCGGGACCACAGATACGCAGTATTTT
few | - | TRBJ2-1 | TRBV27 | CASSLSSRSSEQFF | TGTGCCAGCAGTTTATCGTCCAGGTCTAGTGAGCAGTTCTTC
- | TRBD2 | TRBJ2-7 | TRBV25-1 | CASSESSGTSEAYEQYF | TGTGCCAGCAGTGAATCTAGCGGGACTAGCGAGGCCTACGAGCAGTACTTC
many | - | TRBJ2-5 | TRBV11-2 | CASSLGPGWAQYF | TGTGCCAGCAGTCTGGGTCCTGGGTGGGCCCAGTACTTC
- | - | TRBJ2-3 | TRBV23-1 | CANSQFLGGTDTQYF | TGCGCCAACAGTCAGTTTCTAGGTGGCACAGATACGCAGTATTTT
- | TRBD1 | TRBJ2-1 | TRBV9 | CASSVEGQELQEEQFF | TGTGCCAGCAGCGTAGAAGGACAGGAATTACAAGAGGAGCAGTTCTTC
- | - | TRBJ2-3 | TRBV14 | CASSQKPGIANTDTQYF | TGTGCCAGCAGCCAGAAGCCCGGGATTGCAAACACAGATACGCAGTATTTT
- | TRBD2 | TRBJ2-1 | TRBV7-8 | CASSWGTSANYEQFF | TGTGCCAGCAGCTGGGGGACTAGCGCGAACTATGAGCAGTTCTTC
- | TRBD2 | TRBJ2-7 | TRBV10-3 | CANQREGRYEQYF | TGTGCCAACCAGCGGGAGGGCAGGTACGAGCAGTACTTC
few | TRBD1 | TRBJ1-1 | TRBV12-3/TRBV12-4 | CASSTPETGFMKAFF | TGTGCCAGCAGCACCCCCGAGACAGGGTTTATGAAGGCTTTCTTT
few | TRBD2 | TRBJ2-7 | TRBV2 | CASTPAGGSYEQYF | TGTGCCAGCACCCCAGCGGGAGGGTCCTACGAGCAGTACTTC
many | - | TRBJ1-1 | TRBV28 | CASSSRGLNTEAFF | TGTGCCAGCAGTTCTAGGGGTTTGAACACTGAAGCTTTCTTT